A single sample gave rise to the 9 T cell receptor beta chains below, sequenced in a study of blood T cells in healthy people across ages. The use of a sample-barcoded 5' primer and a J-beta primer mix characterized a second PCR of about 7 to 12 cycles. From the 5' RACE reads, TCRdb called clonotypes with MiXCR, one entry per CDR3 protein. The repertoire holds 1.5 million to 2 million distinct CDR3 sequences, with about 50% as singletons. The source material was blood. The receptors derive from a woman aged 40 to 50 in good health.

CDR3 nucleotides: TGTGCCACCAGTGAAGGGACAGCTAACTATGGCTACACCTTC. Residues: CATSEGTANYGYTF. The chain recombines TRBV24-1 with TRBJ1-2, with 7 bases fitting TRBD1. This CDR3 has 14 residues. Germline loops: CDR1 KGHDR, CDR2 SFDVKD. The junction had 1 base not matched to a gene; V was cut back by 4 bases and J by 0 bases.

This clonotype was seen a handful of times. The chain has TRBV12-3 or TRBV12-4 and TRBJ2-7; 12 nucleotides align to TRBD1. There are 15 residues in the CDR3. The V segment lost 6 bases and the J segment 3 bases; nucleotides outside the gene matches: 6. The CDR3 is CASRGQGATYYEQYF. The CDR3 DNA follows: TGTGCCAGCAGGGGACAGGGGGCAACATACTACGAGCAGTACTTC.

CDR3 residues: CSAPWAGGIILETQYF. CDR3 sequence (DNA): TGCAGTGCCCCTTGGGCGGGGGGGATTATTTTAGAGACCCAGTACTTC. This chain joins TRBV20-1 and TRBJ2-5, with 9 nucleotides matching TRBD2. The CDR3 extends over 16 amino acids. The junction had 15 bases not matched to a gene; V was cut back by 6 bases and J by 4 bases. Germline V lookup: CDR1 DFQATT, CDR2 SNEGSKA (reference sequence).

The chain employs TRBV29-1 and TRBJ1-2; TRBD1 is a possible D gene (5 bases). The ends were cut back, 6 bases at V and 0 bases at J, with 17 bases in the middle. CDR1 SQVTM and CDR2 ANQGSEA come from the germline V gene. CDR3 length equals 15 residues. CDR3 nucleotides: TGCAGCGTCTCGGGAAGGGGTCTTTCTAACTATGGCTACACCTTC. Amino acid sequence: CSVSGRGLSNYGYTF.

The chain employs TRBV6-5 and TRBJ2-1; TRBD2 agrees at 7 bases. Germline V lookup: CDR1 MNHEY, CDR2 SVGAGI. V lost 7 bases to trimming and J lost 8 bases; unmatched junction nucleotides: 11. This CDR3 is 14 amino acids long. The CDR3 here is CASMGRGYPDEQFF. CDR3 DNA sequence: TGTGCCAGCATGGGGCGGGGGTACCCCGATGAGCAGTTCTTC.

V and J are TRBV11-3 and TRBJ2-3, with D possibly called TRBD1 or TRBD2 (5 bases each). Trimming took off 6 bases at V and 0 bases at J, with 13 bases between the two ends. The CDR3 has 15 residues. Germline CDR1 SGHNT, CDR2 YENEEA. The DNA of the CDR3 is TGTGCCAGCAGTCGAGACGGGACGAGCACAGATACGCAGTATTTT. It encodes CASSRDGTSTDTQYF.

This chain uses TRBV6-5 with TRBJ1-4; no definite D call. The CDR3 length is 14 residues. V lost 6 bases and J 4 bases, leaving 12 bases between the germline ends. From germline, CDR1 is MNHEY and CDR2 SVGAGI. Written as DNA, the CDR3 is TGTGCCAGCAGATCCGGAGTGGGTAATGAAAAACTGTTTTTT. Residues: CASRSGVGNEKLFF.

The chain couples TRBV5-4 to TRBJ2-1, with D unclear. The CDR3 contains 16 residues. Germline lookup yields CDR1 SGHNT and CDR2 YYREEE (reference sequence). Trimming took 6 bases from V and 0 from J, leaving 16 bases between them. CDR3 DNA: TGTGCCAGCACCCCTGGCGGATTAAGCTCCTACAATGAGCAGTTCTTC. As protein: CASTPGGLSSYNEQFF.

The chain uses TRBV27 and TRBJ2-1; 8 bases match TRBD1. The CDR3 length is 14 residues. Germline trimming cut 6 bases from V and 6 bases from J; bases unmatched to any gene: 7. Per germline, CDR1 MNHEY and CDR2 SMNVEV (reference sequence). The CDR3 loop reads CASSPGRGLNEQFF. The DNA of the CDR3 is TGTGCCAGCAGCCCTGGCAGGGGGCTCAATGAGCAGTTCTTC.